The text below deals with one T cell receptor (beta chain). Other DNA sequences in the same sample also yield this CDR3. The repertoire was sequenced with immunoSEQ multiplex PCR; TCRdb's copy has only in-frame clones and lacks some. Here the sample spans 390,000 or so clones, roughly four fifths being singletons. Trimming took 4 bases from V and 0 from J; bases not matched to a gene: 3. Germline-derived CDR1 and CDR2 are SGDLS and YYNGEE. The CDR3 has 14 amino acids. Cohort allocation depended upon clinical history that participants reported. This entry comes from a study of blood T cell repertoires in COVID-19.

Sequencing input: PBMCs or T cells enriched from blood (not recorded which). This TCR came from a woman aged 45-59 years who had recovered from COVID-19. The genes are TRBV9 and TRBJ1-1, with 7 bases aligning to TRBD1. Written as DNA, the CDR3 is TGTGCCAGCAGCCCGGGACAGATGAACACTGAAGCTTTCTTT. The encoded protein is CASSPGQMNTEAFF.